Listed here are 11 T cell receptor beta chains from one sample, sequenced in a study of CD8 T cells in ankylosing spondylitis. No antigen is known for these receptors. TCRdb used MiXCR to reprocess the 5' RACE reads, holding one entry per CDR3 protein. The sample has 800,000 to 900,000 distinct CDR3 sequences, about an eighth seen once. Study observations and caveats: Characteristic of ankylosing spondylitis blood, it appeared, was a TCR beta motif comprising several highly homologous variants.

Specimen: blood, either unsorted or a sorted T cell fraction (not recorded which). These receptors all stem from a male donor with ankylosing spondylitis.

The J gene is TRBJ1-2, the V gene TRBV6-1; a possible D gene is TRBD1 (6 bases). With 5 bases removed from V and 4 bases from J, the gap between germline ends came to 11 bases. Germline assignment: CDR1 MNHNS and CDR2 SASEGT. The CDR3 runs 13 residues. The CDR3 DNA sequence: TGTGCCAGCAGTCAGGGGTACAGCTATGGCTACACCTTC. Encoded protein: CASSQGYSYGYTF.

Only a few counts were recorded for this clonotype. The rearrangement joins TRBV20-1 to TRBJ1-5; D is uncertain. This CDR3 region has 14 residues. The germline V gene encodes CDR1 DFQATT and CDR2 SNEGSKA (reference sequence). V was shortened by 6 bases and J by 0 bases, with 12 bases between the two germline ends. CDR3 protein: CSAQRGFSNQPQHF. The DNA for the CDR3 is TGCAGTGCCCAACGGGGTTTTAGCAATCAGCCCCAGCATTTT.

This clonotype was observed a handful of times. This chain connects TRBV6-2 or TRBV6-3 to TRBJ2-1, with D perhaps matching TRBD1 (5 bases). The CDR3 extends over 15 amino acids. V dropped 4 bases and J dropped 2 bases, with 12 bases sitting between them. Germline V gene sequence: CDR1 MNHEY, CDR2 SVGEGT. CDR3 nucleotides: TGTGCCAGCAGTTCCGACAGAACTACCTACAATGAGCAGTTCTTC. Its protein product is CASSSDRTTYNEQFF.

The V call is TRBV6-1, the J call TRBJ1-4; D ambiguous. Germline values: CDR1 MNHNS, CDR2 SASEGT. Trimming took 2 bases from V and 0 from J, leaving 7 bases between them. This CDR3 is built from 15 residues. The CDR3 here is CASSEIWATNEKLFF. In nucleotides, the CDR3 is TGTGCCAGCAGTGAAATCTGGGCAACTAATGAAAAACTGTTTTTT.

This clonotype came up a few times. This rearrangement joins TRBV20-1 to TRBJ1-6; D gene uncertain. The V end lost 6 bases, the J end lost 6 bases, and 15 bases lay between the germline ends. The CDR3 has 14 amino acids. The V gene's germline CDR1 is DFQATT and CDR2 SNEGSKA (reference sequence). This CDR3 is CSAPILGGNSPLHF. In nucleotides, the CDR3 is TGCAGTGCCCCCATTTTAGGTGGTAATTCACCCCTCCACTTT.

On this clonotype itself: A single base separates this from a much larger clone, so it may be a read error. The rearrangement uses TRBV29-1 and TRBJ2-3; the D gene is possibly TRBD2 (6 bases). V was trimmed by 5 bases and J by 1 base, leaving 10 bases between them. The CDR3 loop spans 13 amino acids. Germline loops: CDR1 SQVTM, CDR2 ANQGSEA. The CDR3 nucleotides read TGCAGCGTTAGCGGGTGGGGCACAGATACGCAGTATTTT. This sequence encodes CSVSGWGTDTQYF.

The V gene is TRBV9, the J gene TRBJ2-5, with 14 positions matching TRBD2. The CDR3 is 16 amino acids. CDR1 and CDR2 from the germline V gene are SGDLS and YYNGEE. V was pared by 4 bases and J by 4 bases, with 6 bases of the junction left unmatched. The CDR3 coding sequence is TGTGCCAGCAGCCCCAGGACTAGCGGGAGGAGAGAGACCCAGTACTTC. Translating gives CASSPRTSGRRETQYF.

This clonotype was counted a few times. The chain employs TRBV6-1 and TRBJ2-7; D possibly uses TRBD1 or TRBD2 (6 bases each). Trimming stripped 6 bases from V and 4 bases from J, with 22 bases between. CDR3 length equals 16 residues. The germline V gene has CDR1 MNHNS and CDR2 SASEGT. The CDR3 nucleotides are TGTGCCAGCAGCGTTATTGGGGGGCGGAGGGGGTACGAGCAGTACTTC. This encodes CASSVIGGRRGYEQYF.

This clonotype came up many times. The CDR3 here is CSVERLIDYGYTF. Written as DNA, the CDR3 is TGCAGCGTTGAAAGGCTAATCGACTATGGCTACACCTTC. The chain is built from TRBV29-1 and TRBJ1-2; D ambiguous. Germline V CDR1 and CDR2: SQVTM, ANQGSEA. The CDR3 totals 13 residues. V was clipped by 2 bases and J by 3 bases, with 10 bases between them.

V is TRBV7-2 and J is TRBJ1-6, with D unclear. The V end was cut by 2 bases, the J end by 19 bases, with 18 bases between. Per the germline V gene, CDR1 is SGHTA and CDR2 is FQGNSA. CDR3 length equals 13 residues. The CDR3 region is CASSLRLEAYRHF. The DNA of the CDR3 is TGTGCCAGCAGCTTACGCCTAGAGGCATATAGGCACTTT.

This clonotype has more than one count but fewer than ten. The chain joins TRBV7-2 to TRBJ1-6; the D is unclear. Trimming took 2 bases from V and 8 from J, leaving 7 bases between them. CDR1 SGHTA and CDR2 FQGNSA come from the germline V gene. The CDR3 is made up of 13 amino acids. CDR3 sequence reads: CASSLKGDSPLHF. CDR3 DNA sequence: TGTGCCAGCAGCTTAAAAGGCGATTCACCCCTCCACTTT.